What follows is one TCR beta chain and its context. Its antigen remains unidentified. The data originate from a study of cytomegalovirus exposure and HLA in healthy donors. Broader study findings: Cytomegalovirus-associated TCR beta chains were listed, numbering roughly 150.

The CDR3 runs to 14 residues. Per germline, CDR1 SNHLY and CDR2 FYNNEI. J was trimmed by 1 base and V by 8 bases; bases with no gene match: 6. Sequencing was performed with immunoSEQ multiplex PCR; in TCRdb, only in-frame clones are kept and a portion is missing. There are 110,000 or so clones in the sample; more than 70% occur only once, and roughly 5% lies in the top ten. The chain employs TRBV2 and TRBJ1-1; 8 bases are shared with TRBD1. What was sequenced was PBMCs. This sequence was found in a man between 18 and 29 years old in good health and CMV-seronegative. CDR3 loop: CASRYRGENTEAFF. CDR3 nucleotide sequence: TGTGCCAGCCGTTACAGGGGGGAGAACACTGAAGCTTTCTTT. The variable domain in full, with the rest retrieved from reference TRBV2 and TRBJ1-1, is EPEVTQTPSHQVTQMGQEVILRCVPISNHLYFYWYRQILGQKVEFLVSFYNNEISEKSEIFDDQFSVERPDGSNFTLKIRSTKLEDSAMYFCASRYRGENTEAFFGQGTRLTVV.